These 8 T cell receptor beta chains were all obtained from the same sample, sequenced in a study of T-cell memory formation after mild COVID-19. Each CDR3 protein gets one entry after TCRdb re-called the 5' RACE reads with MiXCR. Counted here are around 250,000 distinct CDR3 sequences, 15% to 20% occurring once; the ten biggest clones make up 22%. The material sequenced was PBMCs or a T cell subset sorted from them (not recorded which). The receptors shown here come from a man between 18 and 35 years old who had mild COVID-19 (a few samples of this study predate the infection). Cell type and time point are not known.

V and J are TRBV12-3 or TRBV12-4 and TRBJ2-3, with 11 bases aligning to TRBD1. Germline trimming cut 5 bases from V and 5 bases from J; bases unmatched to any gene: 12. This CDR3 is 17 amino acids long. In nucleotides, the CDR3 is TGTGCCAGCAGTCTCCCGCCTGGACAGGGGGCTGAAGATACGCAGTATTTT. This translates into CASSLPPGQGAEDTQYF.

In this sample, this clonotype turned up a few times. This sequence joins TRBV29-1 and TRBJ2-5, with D tentatively TRBD2 (5 bases). Germline loops: CDR1 SQVTM, CDR2 ANQGSEA. V was trimmed by 2 bases and J by 2 bases, leaving 15 bases between them. The CDR3 runs to 15 residues. The CDR3 spells CSVEWAQRLQETQYF. In nucleotides, the CDR3 is TGCAGCGTTGAATGGGCCCAGCGGCTTCAAGAGACCCAGTACTTC.

This clonotype was detected only a few times. The chain carries TRBV4-1 and TRBJ2-2; 8 bases agree with TRBD2. Per germline, CDR1 MGHRA and CDR2 YSYEKL. This CDR3 spans 17 amino acids. V shed 0 bases, J shed 6 bases, and the junction held 9 bases outside the gene matches. The CDR3 is CASSQDPAGGAPGELFF. CDR3 nucleotides: TGCGCCAGCAGCCAAGATCCAGCCGGGGGGGCACCCGGGGAGCTGTTTTTT.

The chain employs TRBV7-8 and TRBJ1-1, with 8 bases identical to TRBD1. The CDR3 consists of 16 residues. With V trimmed by 5 bases and J by 1 base, 9 bases remained unmatched. Germline values: CDR1 SGHVS, CDR2 FQNEAQ. CDR3 DNA: TGTGCCAGCAGCCAACGGATGGACAGGGAGAACACTGAAGCTTTCTTT. This gives the protein CASSQRMDRENTEAFF.

V usage is TRBV4-1 and J usage is TRBJ1-5; 11 bases are a match to TRBD1. This CDR3 is built from 16 residues. From germline, CDR1 is MGHRA and CDR2 YSYEKL. V was clipped by 6 bases and J by 4 bases; unmatched bases: 8. DNA of the CDR3: TGCGCCAGCAGGGGGTCTGGACAGGGGGCGAATCAGCCCCAGCATTTT. Its protein product is CASRGSGQGANQPQHF.

The chain recombines TRBV6-5 with TRBJ1-1; a weak D match, TRBD1 (5 bases). Germline CDR1 is MNHEY and CDR2 is SVGAGI. Trimming took off 4 bases at V and 9 bases at J, with 12 bases between the two ends. The CDR3 covers 12 residues. In nucleotides, the CDR3 is TGTGCCAGCAGTTCCCCGAGGGGAAAAGCTTTCTTT. Translating gives CASSSPRGKAFF.

The chain combines TRBV29-1 with TRBJ1-1; D gene unclear. The CDR3 contains 12 residues. Germline V lookup: CDR1 SQVTM, CDR2 ANQGSEA. Trimming took 5 bases from V and 4 from J, leaving 11 bases between them. The CDR3 DNA reads TGCAGCGTTAAGGGAAACCCCACTGAAGCTTTCTTT. Protein sequence: CSVKGNPTEAFF.

This clonotype was picked up a small number of times. V is TRBV5-6 and J is TRBJ2-2; 8 bases line up with TRBD1. V was clipped by 3 bases and J by 7 bases; unmatched bases: 8. The germline V gene has CDR1 SGHDT and CDR2 YYEEEE. This CDR3 has 15 amino acids. In nucleotides, the CDR3 is TGTGCCAGCAGCTACCGACAGGGGCAAGACGGGGAGCTGTTTTTT. It specifies CASSYRQGQDGELFF.